These 7 T cell receptor beta chains share one sample of origin, sequenced in a study of OX40 agonist ivuxolimab in advanced cancers. The method was immunoSEQ multiplex PCR; TCRdb's version includes in-frame clones alone and lacks a portion of them. Among tens of thousands of clones listed, 75% to 85% were seen once. The sample in question was CD4+ or CD8+ T cells sorted from blood, obtained in a trial of the OX40 agonist ivuxolimab. The receptors originated from an adult with an advanced solid tumor such as melanoma, head and neck, liver or kidney cancer.

The chain combines TRBV2 with TRBJ1-4, with D uncertain. This CDR3 comprises 14 residues. Germline V gene data show CDR1 as SNHLY and CDR2 as FYNNEI. V was cut by 6 bases and J by 0 bases, with 8 bases left in between. DNA of the CDR3: TGTGCCAGCAGCCCCTGGGCAACTAATGAAAAACTGTTTTTT. This codes for CASSPWATNEKLFF.

The genes are TRBV14 and TRBJ2-5, with 8 bases lining up with TRBD2. In germline, CDR1 is SGHDN, CDR2 FVKESK. Trimming cost V 4 bases and J 2 bases; bases outside gene matches: 12. This CDR3 spans 17 amino acids. The CDR3 sequence is CASSPGLEAGVQETQYF. The CDR3 nucleotides read TGTGCCAGCAGCCCTGGACTAGAAGCGGGGGTTCAAGAGACCCAGTACTTC.

This rearrangement joins TRBV5-8 to TRBJ1-1; D gene uncertain. Trimming pared 3 bases from V and 4 bases from J, leaving 10 bases between. There are 13 residues in the CDR3. Germline CDR1 and CDR2: SGHTS and YDEGEE. CDR3 sequence reads: CASSWENGTEAFF. The DNA for the CDR3 is TGTGCCAGCAGCTGGGAAAACGGCACTGAAGCTTTCTTT.

This chain connects TRBV27 to TRBJ2-3; TRBD2 agrees at 9 bases. J gave up 5 bases and V 2 bases, and 5 bases lay outside the gene matches. From germline, CDR1 is MNHEY and CDR2 SMNVEV (reference sequence). This CDR3 spans 15 amino acids. CDR3 DNA sequence: TGTGCCAGCAGTTTAGCGGGGGGGCGGAAAGATACGCAGTATTTT. The encoded protein is CASSLAGGRKDTQYF.

This chain connects TRBV9 to TRBJ2-2; TRBD1 might be the D (6 bases). Trimming shortened V by 0 bases and J by 9 bases, and 15 bases separated the two germline ends. This CDR3 has 15 amino acids. From germline, CDR1 is SGDLS and CDR2 YYNGEE. The CDR3 here is CASSVATQGERELFF. CDR3 nucleotide sequence: TGTGCCAGCAGCGTAGCTACACAGGGCGAACGGGAGCTGTTTTTT. Variable domain in full (rest from reference TRBV9 and TRBJ2-2): DSGVTQTPKHLITATGQRVTLRCSPRSGDLSVYWYQQSLDQGLQFLIQYYNGEERAKGNILERFSAQQFPDLHSELNLSSLELGDSALYFCASSVATQGERELFFGEGSRLTVL.

The chain couples TRBV2 to TRBJ1-1; 11 bases align to TRBD1. V shed 7 bases, J shed 5 bases, and the junction held 6 bases outside the gene matches. This CDR3 is 14 amino acids long. The V gene's germline CDR1 is SNHLY and CDR2 FYNNEI. CDR3 sequence: CASIRDRGRTEAFF. CDR3 in DNA: TGTGCCAGCATCAGGGACAGGGGGAGAACTGAAGCTTTCTTT.

This clone has a single count. The gene calls are TRBV4-2 and TRBJ2-7; D is perhaps TRBD2 (5 bases). Germline CDR1 reads LGHNA; CDR2 reads YNFKEQ. CDR3 length: 15 amino acids. V dropped 0 bases and J dropped 4 bases, with 13 bases sitting between them. CDR3 loop: CASSQDLGVGYEQYF. The CDR3 DNA is TGTGCCAGCAGCCAAGATCTCGGGGTCGGGTACGAGCAGTACTTC.